The rows below give T cell receptor beta chains drawn from one sample of a study of cytotoxic CD8 clonotypes in ibrutinib-treated CLL. The assay was immunoSEQ multiplex PCR, and TCRdb's table has in-frame clones only and misses some. The sample includes some 290,000 clones, just under 80% of them seen just once. The sequencing used PBMCs, collected before ibrutinib treatment. All receptors come from a human donor with chronic lymphocytic leukemia. CDR3s include the opening cysteine and the closing phenylalanine or tryptophan. D genes are given only for firm matches. Rows give clone size only sometimes, using once, few, many, or a class for an expanded clone.

d_call clone_size j_call v_call cdr3_aa cdr3_nt
TRBD2 . TRBJ2-7 TRBV4-3 CASSQHPGTSGSYEQYF TGCGCCAGCAGCCAACACCCTGGGACTAGCGGTTCCTACGAGCAGTACTTC
. . TRBJ2-7 TRBV11-2 CASSLYLQGTSYEQYF TGTGCCAGCAGCCTATATTTACAGGGCACCTCCTACGAGCAGTACTTC
TRBD1 once TRBJ1-2 TRBV9 CASNGQGARGNYGYTF TGTGCCAGCAACGGACAGGGCGCTCGAGGGAACTATGGCTACACCTTC
. . TRBJ1-2 TRBV25-1 CAPGAGPHGYTF TGTGCCCCCGGGGCAGGGCCCCATGGCTACACCTTC
. . TRBJ2-7 TRBV7-2 CASSSQGYEQYF TGTGCCAGCAGCTCACAGGGATACGAGCAGTACTTC
. . TRBJ1-1 TRBV29-1 CSVSGRLVTEAFF TGCAGCGTTAGCGGGAGATTAGTTACTGAAGCTTTCTTT
. . TRBJ2-7 TRBV5-1 CASTEQGTYEQYF TGCGCCAGCACCGAACAGGGTACCTACGAGCAGTACTTC
. . TRBJ1-1 TRBV25-1 CASSVQGWTEAFF TGTGCCAGCAGTGTTCAGGGTTGGACTGAAGCTTTCTTT
TRBD1 . TRBJ2-6 TRBV28 CASSYQTRGPNVLTF TGTGCCAGCAGTTACCAGACAAGGGGGCCCAACGTCCTGACTTTC
TRBD2 . TRBJ2-1 TRBV19 CASSIPSGRDYNEQFF TGTGCCAGTAGTATTCCTAGCGGGAGGGATTACAATGAGCAGTTCTTC
TRBD2 . TRBJ2-3 TRBV9 CASSLSPGTSGRAIDTQYF TGTGCCAGCAGCCTAAGTCCCGGGACTAGCGGGAGGGCGATTGATACGCAGTATTTT
. . TRBJ2-2 TRBV6-5 CASSYSTGAGELFF TGTGCCAGCAGTTACTCGACAGGTGCCGGGGAGCTGTTTTTT
. . TRBJ1-1 TRBV29-1 CSVGRRASTEAFF TGCAGCGTGGGGAGGAGGGCCTCCACTGAAGCTTTCTTT
TRBD1 . TRBJ1-2 TRBV7-2 CASSLIGQGADYGYTF TGTGCCAGCAGCTTAATAGGACAGGGTGCGGACTATGGCTACACCTTC
TRBD2 once TRBJ2-5 TRBV6-5 CASSSGLAGQETQYF TGTGCCAGCAGTTCGGGACTAGCAGGGCAAGAGACCCAGTACTTC
. . TRBJ2-7 TRBV27 CASSPDGYEQYF TGTGCCAGCAGTCCAGACGGTTACGAGCAGTACTTC
. few TRBJ1-4 TRBV7-9 CASSLALGTMEELFF TGTGCCAGCAGCTTAGCGCTGGGTACCATGGAAGAACTGTTTTTT
. few TRBJ2-1 TRBV20-1 CSAGPYNEQFF TGCAGCGCCGGGCCCTACAATGAGCAGTTCTTC
TRBD2 once TRBJ2-1 TRBV7-8 CASSLVGFGGTSGTYNEQFF TGTGCCAGCAGCTTAGTTGGTTTTGGAGGAACTAGCGGGACCTACAATGAGCAGTTCTTC
. . TRBJ2-3 TRBV23-1 CASKIAGGGGTDTQYF TGCGCCAGCAAAATCGCCGGGGGAGGTGGAACAGATACGCAGTATTTT
. . TRBJ2-4 TRBV4-1 CASSQDGWGRVAKNIQYF TGCGCCAGCAGCCAAGATGGGTGGGGACGGGTAGCCAAAAACATTCAGTACTTC
TRBD2 few TRBJ2-3 TRBV9 CASSVVTGGWGTDTQYF TGTGCCAGCAGCGTAGTTACGGGAGGGTGGGGCACAGATACGCAGTATTTT
TRBD1 . TRBJ1-2 TRBV7-8 CASRPNRGNYGYTF TGTGCCAGCAGGCCTAACAGGGGCAACTATGGCTACACCTTC
. . TRBJ1-1 TRBV27 CASSFRGVFFTEAFF TGTGCCAGCAGTTTCCGGGGGGTGTTCTTCACTGAAGCTTTCTTT
TRBD2 . TRBJ2-3 TRBV7-9 CASKYSGADTQYF TGTGCCAGCAAATATAGCGGGGCGGATACGCAGTATTTT
. . TRBJ2-3 TRBV18 CASSPGTASTDTQYF TGTGCCAGCTCACCCGGGACGGCTAGCACAGATACGCAGTATTTT
. . TRBJ1-2 TRBV5-4 CASSLAGINGYTF TGTGCCAGCAGCTTGGCAGGAATCAATGGCTACACCTTC
. . TRBJ1-2 TRBV5-5 CASILTPFTDYGYTF TGTGCCAGCATCCTGACTCCCTTTACTGACTATGGCTACACCTTC
. . TRBJ1-5 TRBV27 CASRGPASNQPQHF TGTGCCAGCAGGGGACCTGCGAGCAATCAGCCCCAGCATTTT
. once TRBJ2-2 TRBV5-1 CASSSGQNTGELFF TGCGCCAGCAGCTCTGGACAGAACACCGGGGAGCTGTTTTTT
. . TRBJ2-6 TRBV7-2 CASSPQVGANVLTF TGTGCCAGCAGCCCCCAGGTTGGGGCCAACGTCCTGACTTTC
. . TRBJ2-7 TRBV28 CASSLPPQFYEQYF TGTGCCAGCAGTTTACCACCACAGTTCTACGAGCAGTACTTC
TRBD1 . TRBJ1-4 TRBV7-2 CASSSRDRNEKLFF TGTGCCAGCAGCAGCCGGGACAGAAATGAAAAACTGTTTTTT
. few TRBJ1-2 TRBV28 CAIGSGQPLFGYTF TGTGCCATCGGCTCGGGACAACCGCTATTTGGCTACACCTTC
. . TRBJ2-1 TRBV2 CASSEFREGDEQFF TGTGCCAGCAGTGAATTCCGCGAGGGTGATGAGCAGTTCTTC
TRBD2 . TRBJ2-1 TRBV29-1 CSGGTSGSLGEQFF TGCAGCGGGGGGACTAGCGGGAGTCTTGGAGAGCAGTTCTTC
. . TRBJ1-3 TRBV28 CASSLFPPRGISGNTIYF TGTGCCAGCAGTTTATTTCCCCCCCGGGGAATCTCTGGAAACACCATATATTTT
. . TRBJ1-2 TRBV25-1 CASSGEGTRYTF TGTGCCAGCAGTGGGGAGGGGACGCGCTACACCTTC
. . TRBJ2-2 TRBV21-1 CASSKVEEAGQNTGELFF TGTGCCAGCAGCAAAGTAGAGGAGGCGGGACAGAACACCGGGGAGCTGTTTTTT
. . TRBJ2-1 TRBV5-8 CATEFSGQGVGEQFF TGTGCCACCGAGTTTTCCGGGCAGGGAGTCGGTGAGCAGTTCTTC
. . TRBJ2-1 TRBV11-1 CASSPTVWGPLSVSNEQFF TGTGCCAGCAGCCCGACCGTCTGGGGGCCACTATCCGTGTCCAATGAGCAGTTCTTC
TRBD1 . TRBJ2-3 TRBV5-1 CASSLADRAITDTQYF TGCGCCAGCAGCTTGGCTGACAGGGCGATCACAGATACGCAGTATTTT
. . TRBJ1-1 TRBV7-2 CASSLLLTLEAFF TGTGCCAGCAGCTTACTATTAACACTAGAAGCTTTCTTT
. few TRBJ1-1 TRBV4-2 CASSLQMNTEAFF TGTGCCAGCAGCCTTCAGATGAACACTGAAGCTTTCTTT
. . TRBJ2-1 TRBV30 CAWTTTYNEQFF TGTGCCTGGACTACTACATACAATGAGCAGTTCTTC
. . TRBJ2-6 TRBV5-1 CASSLDWGSGANVLTF TGCGCCAGCAGCTTGGATTGGGGGTCCGGGGCCAACGTCCTGACTTTC
TRBD2 . TRBJ2-7 TRBV6-6 CASRPTGGSYEQYF TGTGCCAGCAGGCCGACGGGAGGCTCCTACGAGCAGTACTTC
. once TRBJ2-3 TRBV19 CASTNRGAGDTQYF TGTGCCAGTACAAATAGGGGGGCCGGGGATACGCAGTATTTT
TRBD1 . TRBJ1-1 TRBV5-4 CASSLEGTGRNTEAFF TGTGCCAGCAGCTTGGAGGGGACAGGGCGGAACACTGAAGCTTTCTTT
. . TRBJ2-1 TRBV4-2 CASSQDLYHSYNEQFF TGTGCCAGCAGCCAAGATCTCTACCACTCCTACAATGAGCAGTTCTTC
. . TRBJ2-5 TRBV5-6 CASSLWRDNQETQYF TGTGCCAGCAGCTTATGGCGGGACAATCAAGAGACCCAGTACTTC
. . TRBJ2-7 TRBV7-8 CASSLVLGAYEQYF TGTGCCAGCAGCTTAGTCTTGGGGGCTTACGAGCAGTACTTC
. . TRBJ2-7 TRBV18 CASSLTREQYF TGTGCCAGCTCATTAACGCGGGAGCAGTACTTC